The clone carrying this TCR beta chain was seen ten or more times. This entry is derived from a study of T cells after posttransplantation cyclophosphamide. Clones were sequenced by immunoSEQ multiplex PCR, and TCRdb holds only the in-frame ones, with some missing. The sample holds fewer than 12,000 clones, and no clone turns up only once. A marrow graft followed busulfan-fludarabine conditioning, with cyclophosphamide on days +3 and +4. V was cut by 0 bases and J by 0 bases, with 10 bases left in between. Germline CDR1 is SGDLS and CDR2 is YYNGEE. The CDR3 sequence is 15 residues long. The sequence derives from a female patient aged 40 to 50 who received an allogeneic stem cell transplant from a related donor, was CMV-positive, and had no GVHD. Some of the T cells might come from the graft donor. The chain is built from TRBV9 and TRBJ2-7; tentatively, D is TRBD2 (5 bases). The sequencing here drew on PBMCs, taken after allogeneic stem cell transplant with posttransplant cyclophosphamide. The chain's CDR3 is CASSVEGGYSYEQYF. The CDR3 coding sequence is TGTGCCAGCAGCGTAGAAGGCGGGTACTCCTACGAGCAGTACTTC. Using reference TRBV9 and TRBJ2-7 for the parts outside the CDR3, the full variable domain is DSGVTQTPKHLITATGQRVTLRCSPRSGDLSVYWYQQSLDQGLQFLIQYYNGEERAKGNILERFSAQQFPDLHSELNLSSLELGDSALYFCASSVEGGYSYEQYFGPGTRLTVT.